The clone carrying this T cell receptor beta chain occurred many times. This entry comes from a study of identical twins. TCRdb reprocessed the 5' RACE reads with MiXCR, giving one entry per CDR3 protein. Of around 220,000 distinct CDR3 sequences in the sample, about 14% were seen once. The CDR3 consists of 14 residues. The V gene's germline CDR1 is SNHLY and CDR2 FYNNEI. The V end was cut by 7 bases, the J end by 3 bases, with 16 bases between. Specimen: memory (CD45RO+) T cells sorted from blood. V is TRBV2 and J is TRBJ2-7; maybe TRBD2 (7 bases). This TCR derives from a woman under 30 in good health. The chain's CDR3 is CASMRGQEVYEQYF. CDR3 sequence (DNA): TGTGCCAGCATGCGGGGGCAGGAGGTCTACGAGCAGTACTTC.